The 5 T cell receptor beta chains below come from one sample, sequenced in a study of blood T cell repertoires in COVID-19. Generated by immunoSEQ multiplex PCR, the TCRdb table keeps only in-frame clones and is missing some. The sample includes fewer than 65,000 clones, about 86% seen only once; the top ten take roughly an eighth. Material: peripheral blood. These TCRs come from a human donor in a cohort sampled during active COVID-19.

The CDR3 sequence is CASSSGTETYGYTF. In nucleotides, the CDR3 is TGTGCCAGCAGCTCCGGGACAGAGACATATGGCTACACCTTC. This rearrangement joins TRBV5-4 to TRBJ1-2; TRBD1 agrees at 7 bases. J gave up 5 bases and V 3 bases, and 7 bases lay outside the gene matches. Per germline, CDR1 SGHNT and CDR2 YYREEE (reference sequence). This CDR3 contains 14 residues.

The CDR3 bases are TGTGCCAGCAGCGTAGGTGGGGGGAACTATGGCTACACCTTC. Protein: CASSVGGGNYGYTF. The rearrangement joins TRBV9 to TRBJ1-2, with a weak D call TRBD1 (5 bases). The V gene lost 0 bases and the J gene lost 2 bases, with 8 bases spanning the gap. Germline CDR1 reads SGDLS; CDR2 reads YYNGEE. There are 14 residues in the CDR3.

This clone was picked up a small number of times. The chain is built from TRBV4-2 and TRBJ1-4; D may be TRBD1 (5 bases). This CDR3 region has 15 residues. Trimming took off 5 bases at V and 4 bases at J, with 14 bases between the two ends. CDR1 is LGHNA and CDR2 is YNFKEQ in the germline V gene. CDR3 nucleotide sequence: TGTGCCAGCAGCGGCTCTCAGCAGGGTAATGAAAAACTGTTTTTT. It specifies CASSGSQQGNEKLFF.

The chain is built from TRBV7-6 and TRBJ1-3; D ambiguous. CDR3 length: 15 residues. Germline lookup yields CDR1 SGHVS and CDR2 FNYEAQ. The V gene lost 3 bases and the J gene lost 0 bases, with 9 bases spanning the gap. CDR3 sequence reads: CASSFSSVSGNTIYF. CDR3 sequence (DNA): TGTGCCAGCAGCTTCTCAAGCGTCTCTGGAAACACCATATATTTT. The whole variable domain, filled in from reference TRBV7-6 and TRBJ1-3, reads GAGVSQSPRYKVTKRGQDVALRCDPISGHVSLYWYRQALGQGPEFLTYFNYEAQQDKSGLPNDRFSAERPEGSISTLTIQRTEQRDSAMYRCASSFSSVSGNTIYFGEGSWLTVV.

The J gene is TRBJ2-7, the V gene TRBV7-2; 7 nucleotides match TRBD2. The J segment lost 6 bases and the V segment lost 1 base, leaving 6 bases of the junction unmatched. The germline gives CDR1 SGHTA, CDR2 FQGNSA. The CDR3 is 14 amino acids. The CDR3 here is CASSLGGGGFEQYF. CDR3 coding DNA: TGTGCCAGCAGCTTAGGGGGCGGGGGATTCGAGCAGTACTTC.